Sequencing of this TCR beta chain was carried out in a study of T-cell reconstitution after alpha-beta-depleted transplantation in children. Trimming cost V 0 bases and J 10 bases; bases outside gene matches: 16. CDR1 SGDLS and CDR2 YYNGEE come from the germline V gene. The CDR3 loop spans 17 amino acids. As concerns this clonotype: Its antigen is unknown.

A TCRbeta library incorporating unique molecular identifiers was prepared. From the PCR reads, TCRdb called clonotypes with MiXCR, one entry per CDR3 protein. The sample includes about 980,000 distinct CDR3 sequences, about 31% of them seen just once. Points from the study as a whole: It was newly produced T cells that mostly accounted for T-cell counts and diversity one year after transplant. Surviving thymic progenitors and recipient T cells were the source of high TCRbeta diversity at day 60 in some patients. Reported findings indicate that, about two months after transplant, alpha-beta T cells came from several hundred expanded clones, which were derived from non-depleted graft cells.

Material: PBMCs, mostly from graft donor cells, obtained 360 days after TCRalphabeta/CD19-depleted stem cell transplant. The clonotype comes from a boy in the first two years of life who had a stem cell transplant for SCID, so the T cells may come from the graft donor. The chain joins TRBV9 to TRBJ2-1; 7 bases agree with TRBD2. The CDR3 DNA follows: TGTGCCAGCAGCGTAGTAGGTGCGGGGGTGGGGATAGACGAGCAGTTCTTC. Amino acid sequence: CASSVVGAGVGIDEQFF.